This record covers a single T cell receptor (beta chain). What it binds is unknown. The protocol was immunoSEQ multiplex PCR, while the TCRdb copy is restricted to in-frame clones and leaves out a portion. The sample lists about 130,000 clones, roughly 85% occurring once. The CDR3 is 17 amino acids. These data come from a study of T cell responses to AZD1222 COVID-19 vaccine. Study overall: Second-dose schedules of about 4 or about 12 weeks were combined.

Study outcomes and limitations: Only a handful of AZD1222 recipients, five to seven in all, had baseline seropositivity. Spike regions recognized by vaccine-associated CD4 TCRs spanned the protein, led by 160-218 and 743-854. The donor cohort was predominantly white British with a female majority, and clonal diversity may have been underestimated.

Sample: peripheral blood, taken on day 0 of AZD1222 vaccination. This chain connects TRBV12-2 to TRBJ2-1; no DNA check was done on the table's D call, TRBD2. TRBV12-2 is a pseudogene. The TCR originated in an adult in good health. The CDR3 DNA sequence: TGTGCAAGTCGCTTAGTTTGGCGACTAGCGGGGCGGAATGAGCAGTTCTTC. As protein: CASRLVWRLAGRNEQFF.